These 21 T cell receptor beta chains were all obtained from the same sample, sequenced in a study of cytotoxic CD8 clonotypes in ibrutinib-treated CLL. The repertoire was sequenced with immunoSEQ multiplex PCR; TCRdb's copy has only in-frame clones and lacks some. The table lists 75,000 to 90,000 clones, over 65% of them singletons. The sequences come from PBMCs, collected after 24 months of ibrutinib treatment. The receptors stem from a human donor with chronic lymphocytic leukemia.

The genes are TRBV7-9 and TRBJ2-1; TRBD2 agrees at 13 bases. Germline V gene sequence: CDR1 SEHNR, CDR2 FQNEAQ (reference sequence). J was trimmed by 3 bases and V by 1 base; bases with no gene match: 9. The CDR3 has 19 amino acids. The CDR3 sequence is CASSLVAFGTSGIYNEQFF. The CDR3 DNA reads TGTGCCAGCAGCTTAGTAGCATTCGGGACTAGCGGGATCTACAATGAGCAGTTCTTC.

This clone was detected only a few times. The chain couples TRBV7-2 to TRBJ2-7, with TRBD1 identical over 7 bases. V lost 3 bases, J lost 6 bases, and 8 bases stayed unmatched. Germline V lookup: CDR1 SGHTA, CDR2 FQGNSA. The CDR3 spans 14 residues. The CDR3 loop reads CASSFPGQRLEQYF. The CDR3 region has the DNA TGTGCCAGCAGCTTTCCGGGACAGCGACTCGAGCAGTACTTC.

This chain uses TRBV5-1 with TRBJ2-1, with 15 bases lining up with TRBD2. The CDR3 length is 19 residues. The V and J ends lost 4 bases and 4 bases, in that order; junction bases with no gene match: 12. The germline CDR1 and CDR2 sequences are SGHRS and YFSETQ. The CDR3 DNA reads TGCGCCAGCAGCGGAACGGGACTAGCGGGAGGAAAGAAGTACAATGAGCAGTTCTTC. Encoded protein: CASSGTGLAGGKKYNEQFF. The full variable domain, with the rest looked up from reference TRBV5-1 and TRBJ2-1, is KAGVTQTPRYLIKTRGQQVTLSCSPISGHRSVSWYQQTPGQGLQFLFEYFSETQRNKGNFPGRFSGRQFSNSRSEMNVSTLELGDSALYLCASSGTGLAGGKKYNEQFFGPGTRLTVL.

The chain is built from TRBV30 and TRBJ2-5; D may be TRBD2 (5 bases). Trimming cost V 2 bases and J 2 bases, with 12 bases left between them. Per germline, CDR1 GTSNPN and CDR2 SVGIG (reference sequence). This CDR3 has 14 residues. The CDR3 bases are TGTGCCTGGAGTTTCGGACGGGGACAAGAGACCCAGTACTTC. The encoded protein is CAWSFGRGQETQYF. Using reference TRBV30 and TRBJ2-5 for the parts outside the CDR3, the full variable domain is SQTIHQWPATLVQPVGSPLSLECTVEGTSNPNLYWYRQAAGRGLQLLFYSVGIGQISSEVPQNLSASRPQDRQFILSSKKLLLSDSGFYLCAWSFGRGQETQYFGPGTRLLVL.

The rearrangement joins TRBV9 to TRBJ2-1, with TRBD2 identical over 7 bases. CDR3 length equals 14 residues. Germline CDR1 is SGDLS and CDR2 is YYNGEE. The junction had 10 bases not matched to a gene; V was cut back by 4 bases and J by 9 bases. In DNA form, the CDR3 reads TGTGCCAGCAGCACAACGCCGGGACTAAGTGAGCAGTTCTTC. It encodes CASSTTPGLSEQFF.

The chain uses TRBV7-2 and TRBJ2-5, with D maybe TRBD2 (6 bases). The CDR3 runs to 15 residues. V dropped 1 base and J dropped 2 bases, with 11 bases sitting between them. The germline gives CDR1 SGHTA, CDR2 FQGNSA. This chain's CDR3 is CASSLVRGKQETQYF. The CDR3 DNA reads TGTGCCAGCAGCTTAGTACGCGGGAAGCAAGAGACCCAGTACTTC.

The genes are TRBV15 and TRBJ2-3; D ambiguous. Germline assignment: CDR1 LNHNV and CDR2 YYDKDF (reference sequence). The CDR3 is 15 amino acids. The germline V and J ends were trimmed by 3 bases and 0 bases, with 10 bases remaining between them. CDR3 in amino acids: CATSSRKTSTDTQYF. The CDR3 DNA reads TGTGCCACCAGCAGCCGAAAGACGAGCACAGATACGCAGTATTTT. The full variable domain, its missing parts supplied by reference TRBV15 and TRBJ2-3, is DAMVIQNPRYQVTQFGKPVTLSCSQTLNHNVMYWYQQKSSQAPKLLFHYYDKDFNNEADTPDNFQSRRPNTSFCFLDIRSPGLGDTAMYLCATSSRKTSTDTQYFGPGTRLTVL.

This clone was found a few times. The chain uses TRBV15 and TRBJ2-7, with 12 bases lining up with TRBD2. The CDR3 contains 16 residues. Germline CDR1 is LNHNV and CDR2 is YYDKDF (reference sequence). V lost 0 bases, J lost 3 bases, and 3 bases stayed unmatched. CDR3 bases: TGTGCCACCAGCAGAGATCTGACTAGCGGGAGCTACGAGCAGTACTTC. Protein sequence: CATSRDLTSGSYEQYF.

The chain couples TRBV5-1 to TRBJ2-1; unclear D gene. CDR1 and CDR2 (germline): SGHRS, YFSETQ. The CDR3 sequence is 16 residues long. Trimming took 2 bases from V and 0 from J, leaving 12 bases between them. The CDR3 reads CASSFTVRSSYNEQFF. Written as DNA, the CDR3 is TGCGCCAGCAGCTTTACAGTGAGGAGCTCCTACAATGAGCAGTTCTTC.

The chain joins TRBV6-5 to TRBJ2-7; TRBD2 matches at 10 bases. The V gene's germline CDR1 is MNHEY and CDR2 SVGAGI. This CDR3 has 15 amino acids. The J segment lost 3 bases and the V segment lost 7 bases, leaving 9 bases of the junction unmatched. The CDR3 sequence: CASKRTSGDNYEQYF. The CDR3 nucleotides read TGTGCCAGCAAACGGACTAGCGGCGATAACTACGAGCAGTACTTC.

Concerning this clone itself: The same CDR3 is also encoded by other DNA sequences in this sample. CDR3 nucleotides: TGTGCCAGTAGTATAGATGGCAGGGCCAATCAGCCCCAGCATTTT. This encodes CASSIDGRANQPQHF. The J gene is TRBJ1-5, the V gene TRBV19; a possible D gene is TRBD1 (5 bases). Trimming pared 0 bases from V and 3 bases from J, leaving 9 bases between. Germline V gives CDR1 LNHDA, CDR2 SQIVND (reference sequence). CDR3 length: 15 amino acids.

The V and J genes are TRBV9 and TRBJ2-7, with D maybe TRBD1 (6 bases). Trimming took 0 bases from V and 2 from J, leaving 12 bases between them. Germline V gene data show CDR1 as SGDLS and CDR2 as YYNGEE. There are 15 residues in the CDR3. The CDR3 region is CASSVDGTPTYEQYF. The CDR3 DNA is TGTGCCAGCAGCGTAGACGGGACACCTACCTACGAGCAGTACTTC.

CDR3 amino acids: CSATTDGYTF. The CDR3 coding sequence is TGCAGTGCTACGACAGATGGCTACACCTTC. This chain uses TRBV20-1 with TRBJ1-2, with a possible D match to TRBD1 (5 bases). CDR1 is DFQATT and CDR2 is SNEGSKA in the germline V gene (reference sequence). This CDR3 is 10 amino acids long. Trimming took off 4 bases at V and 6 bases at J, with 6 bases between the two ends.

J is TRBJ2-7 and V is TRBV4-2; TRBD2 might be the D (6 bases). The V gene lost 0 bases and the J gene lost 1 base, with 19 bases spanning the gap. Germline V gene sequence: CDR1 LGHNA, CDR2 YNFKEQ. The CDR3 is 18 amino acids. The chain's CDR3 is CASSQEEGSSSISYEQYF. CDR3 in DNA: TGTGCCAGCAGCCAAGAGGAGGGGAGTTCCTCAATTTCCTACGAGCAGTACTTC.

The CDR3 here is CASSLLGGRGDTQYF. Here the CDR3 DNA reads TGTGCCAGCAGCTTATTAGGCGGGAGGGGAGATACGCAGTATTTT. The genes are TRBV13 and TRBJ2-3; 9 nucleotides align to TRBD2. V dropped 2 bases and J dropped 5; count of bases not matched to a gene: 5. The CDR3 runs 15 residues. Germline CDR1 and CDR2: PRHDT and FYEKMQ (reference sequence).

This clone was recorded once. This rearrangement joins TRBV2 to TRBJ2-3; TRBD1 matches 10 bases. There are 15 residues in the CDR3. After removal of 5 bases from V and 1 base from J, the junction contained 3 bases not matched to a gene. Looked up from germline, CDR1 is SNHLY and CDR2 is FYNNEI. CDR3 bases: TGTGCCAGCAGTTCCGGGACAGGGGGCACAGATACGCAGTATTTT. Residues: CASSSGTGGTDTQYF.

The gene calls are TRBV5-1 and TRBJ2-1; 14 bases fit TRBD2. This CDR3 comprises 16 residues. Trimming at V came to 0 bases and at J to 10 bases, leaving 6 bases not matched to a gene. CDR1 and CDR2 (germline): SGHRS, YFSETQ. CDR3 loop: CASSLAPGLAGGEQFF. In DNA, the CDR3 is TGCGCCAGCAGCTTGGCCCCAGGACTAGCGGGAGGAGAGCAGTTCTTC.

The chain uses TRBV6-5 and TRBJ2-7; no definite D call. Germline values: CDR1 MNHEY, CDR2 SVGAGI. This CDR3 contains 13 residues. The ends were cut back, 5 bases at V and 1 base at J, with 9 bases in the middle. The DNA for the CDR3 is TGTGCCAGCAGTGAAGAAGTATCCTACGAGCAGTACTTC. It yields the protein CASSEEVSYEQYF.

This clone was counted only a few times. V and J are TRBV18 and TRBJ1-3, with a tentative D call TRBD1 (5 bases). Per germline, CDR1 KGHSH and CDR2 LQKENI. V dropped 5 bases and J dropped 0 bases, with 17 bases sitting between them. There are 17 residues in the CDR3. In nucleotides, the CDR3 is TGTGCCAGCTCATCTTCGACAGCGAAATCCTCTGGAAACACCATATATTTT. Protein product: CASSSSTAKSSGNTIYF.

This chain connects TRBV19 to TRBJ2-2, with 13 positions matching TRBD2. CDR1 and CDR2 (germline): LNHDA, SQIVND (reference sequence). V was pared by 6 bases and J by 1 base, with 11 bases of the junction left unmatched. This CDR3 contains 19 residues. CDR3 sequence: CASRSIGTSGIVNTGELFF. CDR3 DNA: TGTGCCAGTAGGAGCATCGGGACTAGCGGGATAGTGAACACCGGGGAGCTGTTTTTT.

The chain employs TRBV11-3 and TRBJ2-5; 10 positions agree with TRBD2. Germline V gene sequence: CDR1 SGHNT, CDR2 YENEEA. The junction had 8 bases not matched to a gene; V was cut back by 2 bases and J by 5 bases. CDR3 length: 16 amino acids. CDR3: CASSLRASGSVETQYF. The CDR3 DNA reads as TGTGCCAGCAGCTTAAGGGCTAGCGGGAGTGTGGAGACCCAGTACTTC.